These T cell receptor beta chains were read from a single sample in a study of CXCR3-negative and CXCR3-positive naive CD8 T cells. Following a re-call of the 5' RACE reads, TCRdb has one entry per CDR3 protein and lacks DNA. Here the sample table reports about 150,000 distinct CDR3 sequences. Sequencing input: naive CXCR3+ CD8+ T cells from blood. These receptors originate from a human donor in good health. Some clones in this sample may be carry-over from other donors' samples. CDR3s include the opening cysteine and the closing phenylalanine or tryptophan. Fields, in order: V gene, J gene, CDR3 protein.

TRBV12-3/TRBV12-4	TRBJ2-1	CASSPRERGPVHEQFF
TRBV7-9	TRBJ2-7	CASRSGSYEQYF
TRBV5-5	TRBJ1-4	CASSLFEEKLFF
TRBV28	TRBJ1-1	CASSLDSSNTEAFF
TRBV10-3	TRBJ2-1	CAISDLGRAGPYNEQFF
TRBV28	TRBJ2-3	CASSFSLPTDTQYF
TRBV12-3/TRBV12-4	TRBJ2-7	CASSLTVAYEQYF
TRBV27	TRBJ2-7	CASSLIGTGRSYEQYF
TRBV7-9	TRBJ2-1	CASSIGLAGEDEQFF
TRBV5-5	TRBJ1-5	CASSSGQGTQPQHF
TRBV19	TRBJ2-2	CASTLTGATGELFF
TRBV19	TRBJ2-7	CASSQQNYEQYF
TRBV19	TRBJ2-1	CASSQGLSYNEQFF
TRBV18	TRBJ1-5	CASSPSNQPQHF
TRBV4-1	TRBJ2-2	CASGSLNTGELFF
TRBV6-5	TRBJ1-6	CASSYRQYNSPLHF
TRBV5-5	TRBJ2-7	CASSLGQTEQYF
TRBV20-1	TRBJ2-3	CSARDLFGRSDTQYF
TRBV11-1	TRBJ2-7	CASSLAPRTTPFGEQYF
TRBV7-2	TRBJ2-1	CASRSGGPYNEQFF
TRBV29-1	TRBJ2-1	CSVEKLADQFF
TRBV5-1	TRBJ2-7	CASSPDGGYEQYF
TRBV27	TRBJ2-1	CASSLPGQHYNEQFF
TRBV5-1	TRBJ2-1	CASSLAGTGRSDEQFF
TRBV15	TRBJ2-3	CATSRGAGFTDTQYF
TRBV7-6	TRBJ2-3	CASSLEGTSTDTQYF
TRBV4-1	TRBJ2-1	CASSQGVGLDNEQFF
TRBV7-9	TRBJ2-1	CASSPQGPPGLEQFF
TRBV5-1	TRBJ2-7	CASSTPPWDSGPTYEQYF
TRBV7-9	TRBJ2-7	CASRPKLAGVYEQYF
TRBV29-1	TRBJ2-7	CSVEVAGASVEQYF
TRBV2	TRBJ1-2	CASSGTETNYGYTF
TRBV7-2	TRBJ1-2	CASSPGAGGFAGYTF
TRBV14	TRBJ2-2	CASSHRGKDTGELFF
TRBV24-1	TRBJ2-7	CATSDLGEQYF
TRBV3-1	TRBJ2-1	CASRRTGAKYNEQFF
TRBV2	TRBJ2-7	CASSEGQGGNEQYF
TRBV27	TRBJ2-5	CASSGILRGAKETQYF
TRBV7-3	TRBJ1-2	CASSLSPRGRGYTF
TRBV12-3/TRBV12-4	TRBJ2-1	CASSPFGEQFF
TRBV28	TRBJ2-3	CASSLPLAGGSTDTQYF
TRBV28	TRBJ2-2	CASSLRWDRELFF
TRBV7-8	TRBJ2-1	CASSPIISLAPTRSNEQFF